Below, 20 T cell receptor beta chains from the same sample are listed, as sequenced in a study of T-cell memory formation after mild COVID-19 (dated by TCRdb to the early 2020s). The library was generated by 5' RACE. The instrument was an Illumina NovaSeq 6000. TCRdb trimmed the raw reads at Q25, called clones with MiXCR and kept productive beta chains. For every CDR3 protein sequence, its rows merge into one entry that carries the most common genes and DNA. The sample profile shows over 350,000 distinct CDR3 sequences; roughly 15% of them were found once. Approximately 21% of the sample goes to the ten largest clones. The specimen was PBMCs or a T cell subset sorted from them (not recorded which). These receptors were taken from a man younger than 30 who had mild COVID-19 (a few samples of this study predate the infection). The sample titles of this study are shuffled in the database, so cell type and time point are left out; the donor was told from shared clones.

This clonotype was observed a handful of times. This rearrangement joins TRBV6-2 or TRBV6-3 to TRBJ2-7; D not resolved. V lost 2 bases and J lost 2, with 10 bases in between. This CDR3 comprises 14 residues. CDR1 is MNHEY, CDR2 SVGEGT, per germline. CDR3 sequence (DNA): TGTGCCAGCAGTTACCGTATGTTGGCCTACGAGCAGTACTTC. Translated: CASSYRMLAYEQYF.

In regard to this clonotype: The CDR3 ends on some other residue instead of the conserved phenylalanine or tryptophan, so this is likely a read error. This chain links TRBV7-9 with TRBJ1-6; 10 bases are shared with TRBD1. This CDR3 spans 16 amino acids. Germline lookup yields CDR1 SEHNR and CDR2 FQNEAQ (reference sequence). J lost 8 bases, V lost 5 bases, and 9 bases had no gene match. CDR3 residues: CASSPRGQGRHSPLHL. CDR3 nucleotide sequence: TGTGCCAGCAGCCCCCGGGGACAGGGGCGACATTCACCCCTCCACTTG.

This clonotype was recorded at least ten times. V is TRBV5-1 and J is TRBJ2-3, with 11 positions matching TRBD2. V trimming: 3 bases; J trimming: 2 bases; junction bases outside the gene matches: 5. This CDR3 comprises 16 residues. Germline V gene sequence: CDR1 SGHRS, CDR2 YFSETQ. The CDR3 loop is CASSSLAGGLTDTQYF. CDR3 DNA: TGCGCCAGCAGCTCGCTAGCGGGGGGACTCACAGATACGCAGTATTTT.

The chain's CDR3 is CASTVATNTEAFF. The CDR3 region has the DNA TGTGCCAGCACGGTAGCCACAAACACTGAAGCTTTCTTT. V is TRBV12-3 or TRBV12-4 and J is TRBJ1-1; no clear D gene. The ends were cut back, 7 bases at V and 2 bases at J, with 11 bases in the middle. The CDR3 has 13 residues.

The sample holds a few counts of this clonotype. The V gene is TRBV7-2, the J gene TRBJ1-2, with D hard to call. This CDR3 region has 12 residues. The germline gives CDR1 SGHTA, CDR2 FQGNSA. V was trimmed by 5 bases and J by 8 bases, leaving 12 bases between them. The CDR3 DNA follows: TGTGCCAGCAGCCCTCCTCGAGGGGGCTACACCTTC. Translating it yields CASSPPRGGYTF.

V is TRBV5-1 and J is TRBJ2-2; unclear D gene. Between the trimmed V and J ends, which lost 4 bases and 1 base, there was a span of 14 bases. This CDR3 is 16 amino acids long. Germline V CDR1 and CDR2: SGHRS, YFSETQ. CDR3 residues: CASSPDPLRNTGELFF. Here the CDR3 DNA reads TGCGCCAGCAGCCCCGACCCACTGAGGAACACCGGGGAGCTGTTTTTT. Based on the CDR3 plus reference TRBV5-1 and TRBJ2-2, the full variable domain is KAGVTQTPRYLIKTRGQQVTLSCSPISGHRSVSWYQQTPGQGLQFLFEYFSETQRNKGNFPGRFSGRQFSNSRSEMNVSTLELGDSALYLCASSPDPLRNTGELFFGEGSRLTVL.

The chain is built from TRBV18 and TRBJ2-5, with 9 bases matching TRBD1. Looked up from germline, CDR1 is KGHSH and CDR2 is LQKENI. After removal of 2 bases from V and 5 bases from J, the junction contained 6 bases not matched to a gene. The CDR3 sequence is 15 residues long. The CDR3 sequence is CASSPDGQGRETQYF. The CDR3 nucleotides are TGTGCCAGCTCACCAGACGGACAGGGGAGGGAGACCCAGTACTTC.

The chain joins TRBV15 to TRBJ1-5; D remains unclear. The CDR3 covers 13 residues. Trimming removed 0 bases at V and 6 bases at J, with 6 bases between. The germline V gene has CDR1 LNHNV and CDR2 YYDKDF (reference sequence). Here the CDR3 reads CATSREGGQPQHF. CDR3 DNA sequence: TGTGCCACCAGCAGAGAAGGTGGTCAGCCCCAGCATTTT.

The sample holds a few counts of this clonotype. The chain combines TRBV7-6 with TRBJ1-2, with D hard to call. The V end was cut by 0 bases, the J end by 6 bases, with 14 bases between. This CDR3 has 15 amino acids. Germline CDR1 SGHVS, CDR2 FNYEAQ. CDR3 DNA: TGTGCCAGCAGCTTAGCGCCCACAGACCTCCATGGCTACACCTTC. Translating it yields CASSLAPTDLHGYTF.

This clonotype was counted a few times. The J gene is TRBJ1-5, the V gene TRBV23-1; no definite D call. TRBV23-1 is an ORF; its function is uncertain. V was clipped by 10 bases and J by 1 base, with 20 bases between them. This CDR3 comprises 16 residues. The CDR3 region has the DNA TGCGCCACCAAAGTCACGACGGGAGCAAGCAATCAGCCCCAGCATTTT. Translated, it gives CATKVTTGASNQPQHF.

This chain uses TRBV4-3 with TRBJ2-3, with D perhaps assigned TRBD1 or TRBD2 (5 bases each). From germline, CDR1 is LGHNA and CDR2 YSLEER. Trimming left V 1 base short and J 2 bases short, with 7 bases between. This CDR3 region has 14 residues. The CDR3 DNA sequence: TGCGCCAGCAGCCAAGCGGGGACCACAGATACGCAGTATTTT. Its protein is CASSQAGTTDTQYF.

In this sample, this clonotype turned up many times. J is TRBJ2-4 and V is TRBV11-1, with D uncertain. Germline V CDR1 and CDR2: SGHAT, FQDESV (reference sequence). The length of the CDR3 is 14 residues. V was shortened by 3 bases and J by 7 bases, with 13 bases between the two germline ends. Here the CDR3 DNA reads TGTGCCAGCAGCTTTCGGTTTGAGAAGAACATTCAGTACTTC. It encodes CASSFRFEKNIQYF.

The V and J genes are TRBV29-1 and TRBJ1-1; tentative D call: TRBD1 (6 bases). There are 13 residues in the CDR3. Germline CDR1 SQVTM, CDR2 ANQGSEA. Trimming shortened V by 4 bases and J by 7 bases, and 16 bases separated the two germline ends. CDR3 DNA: TGCAGCGTTGCTGGGGGCGGACTCTATGAAGCTTTCTTT. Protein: CSVAGGGLYEAFF.

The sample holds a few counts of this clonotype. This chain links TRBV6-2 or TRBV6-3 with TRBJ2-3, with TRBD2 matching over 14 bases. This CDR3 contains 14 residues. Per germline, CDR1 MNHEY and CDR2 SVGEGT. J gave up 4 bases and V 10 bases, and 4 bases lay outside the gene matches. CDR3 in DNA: TGTGCCACGGGACTAGCGGGGGAGCCAGATACGCAGTATTTT. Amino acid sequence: CATGLAGEPDTQYF.

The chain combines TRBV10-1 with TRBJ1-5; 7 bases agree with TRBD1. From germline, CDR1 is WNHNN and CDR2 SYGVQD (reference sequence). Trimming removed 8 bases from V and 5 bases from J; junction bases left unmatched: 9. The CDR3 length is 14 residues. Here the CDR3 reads CASHRQGAHQPQHF. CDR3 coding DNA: TGCGCCAGCCATAGACAGGGAGCCCATCAGCCCCAGCATTTT.

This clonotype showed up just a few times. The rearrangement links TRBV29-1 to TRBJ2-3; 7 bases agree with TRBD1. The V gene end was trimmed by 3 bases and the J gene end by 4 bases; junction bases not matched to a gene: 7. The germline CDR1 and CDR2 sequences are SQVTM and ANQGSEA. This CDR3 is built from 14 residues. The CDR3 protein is CSVDEGAGADTQYF. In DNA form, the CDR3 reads TGCAGCGTTGATGAGGGGGCTGGGGCAGATACGCAGTATTTT.

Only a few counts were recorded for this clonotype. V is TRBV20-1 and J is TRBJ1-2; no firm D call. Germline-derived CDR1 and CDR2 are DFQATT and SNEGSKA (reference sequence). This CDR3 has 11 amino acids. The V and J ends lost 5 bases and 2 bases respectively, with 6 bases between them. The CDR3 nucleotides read TGCAGTGCTGGACCCAACTATGGCTACACCTTC. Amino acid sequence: CSAGPNYGYTF.

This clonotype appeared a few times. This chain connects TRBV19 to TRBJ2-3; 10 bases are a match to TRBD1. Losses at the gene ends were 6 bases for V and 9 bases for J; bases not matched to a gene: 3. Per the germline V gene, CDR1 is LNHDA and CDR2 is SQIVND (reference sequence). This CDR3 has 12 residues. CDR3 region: CASRTGQGTQYF. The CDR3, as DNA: TGTGCCAGTAGAACGGGACAGGGGACGCAGTATTTT.

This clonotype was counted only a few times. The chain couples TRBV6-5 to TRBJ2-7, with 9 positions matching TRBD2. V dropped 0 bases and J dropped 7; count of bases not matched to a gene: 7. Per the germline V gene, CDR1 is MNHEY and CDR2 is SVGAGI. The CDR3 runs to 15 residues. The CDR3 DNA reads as TGTGCCAGCAGTTACTCTGGCGGGGGGGCGCGGGAGCAGTACTTC. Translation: CASSYSGGGAREQYF.

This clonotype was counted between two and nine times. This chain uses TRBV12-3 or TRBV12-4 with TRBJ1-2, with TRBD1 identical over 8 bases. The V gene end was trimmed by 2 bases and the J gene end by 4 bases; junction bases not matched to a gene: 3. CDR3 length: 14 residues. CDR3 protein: CASSLRTGFYGYTF. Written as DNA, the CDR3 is TGTGCCAGCAGTTTAAGGACAGGGTTCTATGGCTACACCTTC.